The present entry profiles one T cell receptor (beta chain) with its context. The data were obtained in a study of blood T cell repertoires in COVID-19. Looking at the study overall: There were acute and convalescent COVID-19 samples, and they came from the United States, Italy and Spain. Nucleic acid was either cDNA or gDNA, and it came from T cells, B-cell-depleted T cells, or PBMCs.

The V gene lost 6 bases and the J gene lost 0 bases, with 6 bases spanning the gap. Germline V lookup: CDR1 MNHEY, CDR2 SVGAGI. The CDR3 consists of 13 residues. Clones were sequenced by immunoSEQ multiplex PCR, and TCRdb holds only the in-frame ones, with some missing. Seen here are some 89,000 clones, more than 65% observed once, and the top ten hold roughly 4.4%. The sequencing sample was made of peripheral blood. The source of this sequence is a man in his sixties with acute or convalescent COVID-19. This chain connects TRBV6-5 to TRBJ1-5; no clear D gene. DNA of the CDR3: TGTGCCAGCAGCCTAAATAGCAATCAGCCCCAGCATTTT. Protein product: CASSLNSNQPQHF.